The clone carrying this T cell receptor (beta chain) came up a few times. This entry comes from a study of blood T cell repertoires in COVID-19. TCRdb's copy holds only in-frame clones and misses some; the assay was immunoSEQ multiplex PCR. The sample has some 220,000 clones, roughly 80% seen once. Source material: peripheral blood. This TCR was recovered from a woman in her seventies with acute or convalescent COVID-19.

CDR3 loop: CATSDPNGAGQGTGELFF. CDR3 in DNA: TGTGCCACCAGTGACCCTAACGGAGCGGGACAGGGGACCGGGGAGCTGTTTTTT. The chain has TRBV24-1 and TRBJ2-2, with TRBD1 matching over 10 bases. Unmatched junction bases numbered 12, after V lost 4 bases and J lost 5 bases. Germline V gene sequence: CDR1 KGHDR, CDR2 SFDVKD. The CDR3 runs 18 residues.